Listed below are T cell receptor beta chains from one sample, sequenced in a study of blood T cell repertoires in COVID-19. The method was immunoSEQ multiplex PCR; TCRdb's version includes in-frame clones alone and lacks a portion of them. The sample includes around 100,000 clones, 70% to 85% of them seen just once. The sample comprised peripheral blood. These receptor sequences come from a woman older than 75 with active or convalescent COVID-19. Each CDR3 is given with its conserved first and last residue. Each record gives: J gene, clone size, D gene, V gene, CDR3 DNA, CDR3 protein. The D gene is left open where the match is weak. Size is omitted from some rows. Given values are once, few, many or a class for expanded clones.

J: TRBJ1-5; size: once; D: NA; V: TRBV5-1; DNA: TGCGCCAGCAGCTTGGATACGGGGGTTCAGCCCCAGCATTTT; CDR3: CASSLDTGVQPQHF
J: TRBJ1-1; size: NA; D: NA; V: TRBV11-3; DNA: TGTGCCAGCAGCTTAGGTCCAGGGGAAAACACTGAAGCTTTCTTT; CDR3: CASSLGPGENTEAFF
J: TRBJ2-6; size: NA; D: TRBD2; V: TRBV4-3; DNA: TGCGCCAGCAGCCTAGGACTAGCGGGTACCCTCTCTGGGGCCAACGTCCTGACTTTC; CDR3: CASSLGLAGTLSGANVLTF
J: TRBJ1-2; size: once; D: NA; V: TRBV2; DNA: TGTGCCAGCAGTTACAGTCAATATGGCTACACCTTC; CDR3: CASSYSQYGYTF
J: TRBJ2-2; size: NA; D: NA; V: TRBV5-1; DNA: TGCGCCAGCAGATGGGCCTCCGCGAACACCGGGGAGCTGTTTTTT; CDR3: CASRWASANTGELFF
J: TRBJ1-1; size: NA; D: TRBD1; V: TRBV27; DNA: TGTGCCAGCAGTTTCACCCAACAGGGGCGACAAGGGACTGAAGCTTTCTTT; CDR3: CASSFTQQGRQGTEAFF
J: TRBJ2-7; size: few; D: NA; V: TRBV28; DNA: TGTGCCAGCAGTTTATTAGGGCAGGGTACCTACGAGCAGTACTTC; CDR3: CASSLLGQGTYEQYF
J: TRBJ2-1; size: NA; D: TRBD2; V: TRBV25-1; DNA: TGTGCCAGCAGGGAAACTAGCGGGAGCTCCTACAATGAGCAGTTCTTC; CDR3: CASRETSGSSYNEQFF
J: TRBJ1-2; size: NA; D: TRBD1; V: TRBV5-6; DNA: TGTGCCAGCAGCCCTGGACAGGGCTATGGCTACACCTTC; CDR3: CASSPGQGYGYTF
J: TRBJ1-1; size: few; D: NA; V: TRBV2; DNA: TGTGCCAGCGTAGACTCGGACACTGAAGCTTTCTTT; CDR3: CASVDSDTEAFF
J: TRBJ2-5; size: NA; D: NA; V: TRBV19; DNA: TGTGCCAGTAGTATTCTGGGGGGAGAGACCCAGTACTTC; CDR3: CASSILGGETQYF
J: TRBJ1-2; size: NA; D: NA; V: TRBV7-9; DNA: TGTGCCAGCAGCTCCCCGGCGGCAGGGGAAGGCTACACCTTC; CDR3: CASSSPAAGEGYTF
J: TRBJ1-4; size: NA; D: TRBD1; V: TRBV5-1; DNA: TGCGCCAGCAGCTTGGGGACAGGGGAGAGTGAAAAACTGTTTTTT; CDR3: CASSLGTGESEKLFF
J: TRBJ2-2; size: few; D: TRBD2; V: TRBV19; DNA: TGTGCCAGTAGTATAGCTAGCGGGAGGATCGACACCGGGGAGCTGTTTTTT; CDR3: CASSIASGRIDTGELFF
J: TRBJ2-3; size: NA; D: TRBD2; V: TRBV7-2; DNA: TGTGCCAGCAGCTTAGCGCGGGGGAAGGGGTCGGATACGCAGTATTTT; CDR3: CASSLARGKGSDTQYF
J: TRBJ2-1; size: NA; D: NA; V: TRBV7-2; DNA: TGTGCCAGCAGTCCTTATCCGAGGGGGAATGAGCAGTTCTTC; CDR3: CASSPYPRGNEQFF
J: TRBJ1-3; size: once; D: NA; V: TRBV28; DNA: TGTGCCAGCGTGGGCCTTGGGAGACGCTCTGGAAACACCATATATTTT; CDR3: CASVGLGRRSGNTIYF
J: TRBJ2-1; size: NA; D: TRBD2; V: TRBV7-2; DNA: TGTGCCAGCAGCTTAGGCGCGGGGGGGCTAAACAATGAGCAGTTCTTC; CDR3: CASSLGAGGLNNEQFF
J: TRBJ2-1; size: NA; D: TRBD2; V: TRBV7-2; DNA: TGTGCCAGCAGCAGGACTAGCGGGGGGGCAAATGAGCAGTTCTTC; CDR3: CASSRTSGGANEQFF
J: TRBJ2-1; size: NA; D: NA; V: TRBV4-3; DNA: TGCGCCAGCAGCCCAACTAGTAGTTCCTACAATGAGCAGTTCTTC; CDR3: CASSPTSSSYNEQFF
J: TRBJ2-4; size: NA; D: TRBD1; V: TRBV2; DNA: TGTGCCAGCCGGGACAGGGTGTCCAAAAACATTCAGTACTTC; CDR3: CASRDRVSKNIQYF
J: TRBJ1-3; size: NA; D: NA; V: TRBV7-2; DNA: TGTGCCAGCAGCTTCGGGGTTTCTGGAAACACCATATATTTT; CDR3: CASSFGVSGNTIYF
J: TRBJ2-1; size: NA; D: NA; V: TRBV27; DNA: TGTGCCAGCACCGGGGTGGATGAGCAGTTCTTC; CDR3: CASTGVDEQFF
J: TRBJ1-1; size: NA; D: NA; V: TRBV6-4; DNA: TGTGCCAGCAGCCCCGAGGCTAGCTGGGGAACTGAAGCTTTCTTT; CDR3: CASSPEASWGTEAFF
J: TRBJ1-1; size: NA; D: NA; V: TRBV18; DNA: TGTGCCAGCTCACCACAGGTGGGCGGGATTCTTGAAGCTTTCTTT; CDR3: CASSPQVGGILEAFF
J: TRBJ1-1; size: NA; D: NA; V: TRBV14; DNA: TGTGCCAGCAGCCGAATACAGGGTAGTTGGACTGAAGCTTTCTTT; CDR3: CASSRIQGSWTEAFF
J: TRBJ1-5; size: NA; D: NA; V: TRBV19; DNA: TGTGCCAGTAGCAACAATCAGGTGAATCAGCCCCAGCATTTT; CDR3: CASSNNQVNQPQHF
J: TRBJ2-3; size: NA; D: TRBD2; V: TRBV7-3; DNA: TGTGCCAGCAGCTTAACGGTAGCGGGGCGGTCTGCAGATACGCAGTATTTT; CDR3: CASSLTVAGRSADTQYF
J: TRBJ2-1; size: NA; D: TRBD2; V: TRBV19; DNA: TGTGCCAGTAGTATTCCGGGACTAGGGGGGAATGAGCAGTTCTTC; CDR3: CASSIPGLGGNEQFF
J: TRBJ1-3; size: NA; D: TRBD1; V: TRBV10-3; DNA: TGTGCCATCAGTGGGGACAGCCACTCTGGAAACACCATATATTTT; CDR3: CAISGDSHSGNTIYF
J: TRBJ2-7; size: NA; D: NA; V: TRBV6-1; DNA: TGTGCCAGCAGTTTGGGGCAGTCCTACGAGCAGTACTTC; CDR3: CASSLGQSYEQYF
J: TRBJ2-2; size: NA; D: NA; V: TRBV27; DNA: TGTGCCAGCAGCCATGGCCACGGGGAGCTGTTTTTT; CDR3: CASSHGHGELFF
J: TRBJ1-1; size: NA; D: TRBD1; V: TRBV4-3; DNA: TGCGCCAGCAGCCAAAAAGGGACAGGGGAAACTGAAGCTTTCTTT; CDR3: CASSQKGTGETEAFF
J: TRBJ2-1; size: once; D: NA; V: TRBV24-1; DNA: TGTGCCACCCGAGGGGGTGCCCTCACCTACAATGAGCAGTTCTTC; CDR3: CATRGGALTYNEQFF
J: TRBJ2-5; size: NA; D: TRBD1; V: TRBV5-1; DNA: TGCGCCAGCAGCTTGGTGAAACAGGGGGTCGGCCAAGAGACCCAGTACTTC; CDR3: CASSLVKQGVGQETQYF
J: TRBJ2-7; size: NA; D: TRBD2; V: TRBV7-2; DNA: TGTGCCAGCAGCTTACTACCGGCCGGGACTAGCGGGAGTAAACAGTACTTC; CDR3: CASSLLPAGTSGSKQYF
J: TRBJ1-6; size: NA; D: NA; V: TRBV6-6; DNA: TGTGCCAGCAGCCACATGAGGGATTCACCCCTCCACTTT; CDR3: CASSHMRDSPLHF
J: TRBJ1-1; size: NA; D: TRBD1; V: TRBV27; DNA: TGTGCCAGCCGGTTTGCACGGGACAGACCTAATTCCCGGACTGAAGCTTTCTTT; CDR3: CASRFARDRPNSRTEAFF
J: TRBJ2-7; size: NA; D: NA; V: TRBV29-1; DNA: TGCAGCGTTGACGAAGGGGGCGGGAGGCGCGAGCAGTACTTC; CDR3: CSVDEGGGRREQYF
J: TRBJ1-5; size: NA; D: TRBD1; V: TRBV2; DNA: TGTGCCAGCACCAGGACAGGGGGGAGTCAGCCCCAGCATTTT; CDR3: CASTRTGGSQPQHF
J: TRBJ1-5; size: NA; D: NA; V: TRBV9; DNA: TGTGCCAGCAGCATAGGATTACAGGACGGAGGGGAACCCCAGCATTTT; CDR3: CASSIGLQDGGEPQHF
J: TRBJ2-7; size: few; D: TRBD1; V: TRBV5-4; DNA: TGTGCCAGCAGCTTCCGGGACAGGGGCTCCTACGAGCAGTACTTC; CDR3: CASSFRDRGSYEQYF
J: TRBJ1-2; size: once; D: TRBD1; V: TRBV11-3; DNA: TGTGCCAGCAGGAAAAGGGACAGCACGAACTATGGCTACACCTTC; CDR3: CASRKRDSTNYGYTF
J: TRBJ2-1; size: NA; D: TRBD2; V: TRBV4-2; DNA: TGTGCCAGCAGCCAACGTGGACTAGCGGGAGGAATTGAGCAGTTCTTC; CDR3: CASSQRGLAGGIEQFF
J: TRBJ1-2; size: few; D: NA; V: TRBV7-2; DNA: TGTGCCAGCAGCTTAGGAAGGTTGGGGCAGGGCTATGGCTACACCTTC; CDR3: CASSLGRLGQGYGYTF
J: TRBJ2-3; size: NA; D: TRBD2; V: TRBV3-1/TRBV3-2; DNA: TGTGCCAGCAGCCAAGACCCCGGGACTAGCCCCTATTTT; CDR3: CASSQDPGTSPYF
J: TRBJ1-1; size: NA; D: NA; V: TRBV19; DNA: TGTGCCAGTAGTACTACAGGGACTGAAGCTTTCTTT; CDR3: CASSTTGTEAFF
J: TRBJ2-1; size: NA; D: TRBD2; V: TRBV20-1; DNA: TGCAGTGCTAGTAGGCTAGCGGGGGGGCCAGGGGACAATGAGCAGTTCTTC; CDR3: CSASRLAGGPGDNEQFF
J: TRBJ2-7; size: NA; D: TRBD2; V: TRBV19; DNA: TGTGCCAGTAGTATATCGGCTAGCGGCTACGAGCAGTACTTC; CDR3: CASSISASGYEQYF
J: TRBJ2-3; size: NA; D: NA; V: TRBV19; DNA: TGTGCCAGTAGTATCAGGGGAACAGATACGCAGTATTTT; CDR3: CASSIRGTDTQYF
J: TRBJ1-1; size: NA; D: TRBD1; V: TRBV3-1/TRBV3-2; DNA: TGTGCCAGCAGCCAAGGGACAGGGGGCCTGAACACTGAAGCTTTCTTT; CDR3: CASSQGTGGLNTEAFF
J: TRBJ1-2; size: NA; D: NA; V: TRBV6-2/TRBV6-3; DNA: TGTGCCAGCAGTCAGGTCCCCTATGGCTACACCTTC; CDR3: CASSQVPYGYTF
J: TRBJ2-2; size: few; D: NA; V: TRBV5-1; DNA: TGCGCCAGCAGCTTTACACCGGGACACAGGAGAGATACCGGGGAGCTGTTTTTT; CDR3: CASSFTPGHRRDTGELFF
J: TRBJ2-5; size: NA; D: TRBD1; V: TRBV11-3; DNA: TGTGCCAGCAGCATAACCGCATCCACAGGGGGAGAGACCCAGTACTTC; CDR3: CASSITASTGGETQYF